This T cell receptor beta chain comes out of a study of blood T cell repertoires in COVID-19 (dated by TCRdb to the early 2020s). The study in broad terms: The collaborator samples originated in the United States, Italy and Spain and spanned the acute and convalescent phases of COVID-19. The material from the prospective study consisted of cDNA or gDNA derived from T cells, B-cell-depleted T cells, or PBMCs. Subjects who had been exposed to COVID-19, were actively infected with it, or had recovered from it provided the deeply sampled blood TCRbeta repertoires that made up the dataset. The repertoires were released in a freely available public database meant as a resource for research on the immune response to SARS-CoV-2. The samples were drawn from the first 160 participants of the ongoing ImmuneRACE study and from 1,200 or so subjects provided by 6 global collaborators. The sample metadata nearly always contained a de-identified subject ID, COVID-19 status, age in years and sex. Where available, HLA class I and class II types were taken from metadata supplied by the sample provider and were not determined by assay-based typing.

Enrolling through a virtual design, the prospective study's participants ranged in age from roughly 18 to 90 years and lived across roughly 23 United States geographic areas. Cohort assignment in the prospective study relied on participant-reported clinical history from a screening survey and a study questionnaire. Recovered participants in ImmuneRACE Cohort 3 were defined as having two consecutive negative NP/OP PCR tests, clearance from a healthcare professional, or resolution of symptoms. Mobile phlebotomists in the prospective study collected whole blood, serum and a nasopharyngeal or oropharyngeal swab from every participant. Over a 2-month period, participants in the prospective study had the option of providing additional blood draws and questionnaires. Before DNA extraction, prospective study blood samples were shipped either frozen or at room temperature. This clone has just one count. This clone's antigen is unknown. No quality values exist for individual bases; no much larger clone is one base distant.

The study at large found these results: The quantity of clinical and demographic metadata differed by source and by participant and was supplied without curation.

The trim is 1 base for V and 2 bases for J, with a gap of 9 bases between the germline ends. Its CDR3 holds 14 amino acids, cysteine through phenylalanine. Only CDR3 DNA remains: 42 bases, in frame from the first base. Looking up the germline V gene (reference sequence) yields CDR1 LNHDA and CDR2 SQIVND. TCRbeta CDR3 regions were amplified from genomic DNA using the immunoSEQ Assay, a bias-controlled multiplex PCR. Processing in the source paper ran as follows. Nucleated cell counts per sample were estimated from amplification of reference gene primers within the assay. Sequence reads were collapsed and filtered to measure the absolute abundance of every unique TCRbeta CDR3 rearrangement. For each sample, productive Simpson clonality was calculated as the square root of Simpson's diversity index over productive rearrangements. The table comes from immuneACCESS by way of TCRdb, which keeps in-frame sequences with V and J called. Part of the clones is missing from these tables; in studies checked, under half for an unresolved V gene and the rest for unknown reasons. V and J calls and clone size are as listed in that table; D and trimming were resolved from the DNA. The sample includes around 230,000 clones, with about 81% observed a single time. Jointly, the top ten make up 7.5% to 10% of the sample.

This receptor was identified in a middle-aged man who had recovered from COVID-19. The chain employs TRBV19 and TRBJ2-7; the D gene is unclear. What was sequenced was PBMCs or T cells enriched from blood (not recorded which). CDR3 reads: CASSIGQKAYEQYF. In nucleotide form, the sequence is TGTGCCAGTAGTATAGGGCAGAAAGCCTACGAGCAGTACTTC.